This T cell receptor beta chain was found in a study of T cells in Graves' hyperthyroidism and ophthalmopathy. Trimming stripped 0 bases from V and 10 bases from J, with 13 bases between. Germline V lookup: CDR1 KGHSH, CDR2 LQKENI. The CDR3 has 14 amino acids. RNA transcripts gave rise to amplified TCR beta CDR3 regions. HTBI primers were used for first-round RT-PCR of the TCR CDR3. TCRdb redid the calling of the multiplex PCR reads with MiXCR, one entry per CDR3 protein. Of about 560,000 distinct CDR3 sequences listed, approximately 15% were seen once; the top ten hold around 14%. Concerning this clonotype itself: This sequence may be a read error, since a much larger clone differs from it by one base.

The V gene is TRBV18, the J gene TRBJ2-1; D call uncertain. Sample: blood. This sequence originates from a woman between 40 and 50 years old with Graves' hyperthyroidism. The CDR3 sequence is CASSPPSPTYEQFF. The CDR3 nucleotides read TGTGCCAGCTCACCACCGTCCCCCACGTACGAGCAGTTCTTC.